This TCR beta chain stems from a study of cytomegalovirus exposure and HLA in healthy donors. The CDR3 is 15 amino acids. Per the germline V gene, CDR1 is LNHDA and CDR2 is SQIVND (reference sequence). Trimming removed 1 base from V and 7 bases from J; junction bases left unmatched: 3. Notes on this clone: The antigen is undetermined.

Here immunoSEQ multiplex PCR was the method, and the copy in TCRdb shows in-frame clones only, minus some. This repertoire shows around 60,000 clones, approximately 95% found once; its top ten account for approximately 6.4%. Study-wide results and limits: According to reports, the classifier identified cytomegalovirus status with high specificity and sensitivity.

This sequence originates from a woman between 18 and 29 years old in good health and CMV-seropositive. Sequencing input: PBMCs. J is TRBJ2-1 and V is TRBV19; 11 bases are shared with TRBD2. The CDR3 nucleotides are TGTGCCAGTAGTATAGGCCTAGCGGGAGGTAATGAGCAGTTCTTC. Protein product: CASSIGLAGGNEQFF.